The 5 T cell receptor beta chains given below trace back to one sample, sequenced in a study of technical replicates of blood from a handful of donors. Clones were read by immunoSEQ multiplex PCR, and TCRdb kept only the in-frame ones, dropping some. Of tens of thousands of clones listed, approximately 94% were seen once; the top ten hold 0.36%. The sequenced sample consisted of T cells isolated from PBMCs. These receptors all come from a human donor in good health.

J is TRBJ2-4 and V is TRBV5-6; 9 nucleotides align to TRBD1. The V and J ends lost 4 bases and 7 bases, in that order; junction bases with no gene match: 6. CDR3 length equals 14 residues. CDR1 is SGHDT, CDR2 YYEEEE, per germline. Here the CDR3 reads CASSRDRVSNIQYF. CDR3 nucleotides: TGTGCCAGCAGCCGGGACAGGGTTAGCAACATTCAGTACTTC.

The V call is TRBV7-2, the J call TRBJ2-7; TRBD2 matches at 7 bases. Germline CDR1 is SGHTA and CDR2 is FQGNSA. CDR3 length: 13 amino acids. J was trimmed by 5 bases and V by 5 bases; bases with no gene match: 6. CDR3 DNA: TGTGCCAGCAGCCGTAGCGGGCCCCACGAGCAGTACTTC. Translated, it gives CASSRSGPHEQYF.

The rearrangement uses TRBV2 and TRBJ2-5, with 11 bases aligning to TRBD2. This CDR3 has 17 residues. After removal of 1 base from V and 4 bases from J, the junction contained 8 bases not matched to a gene. Germline V CDR1 and CDR2: SNHLY, FYNNEI. CDR3 sequence reads: CASSEEVSGRAGETQYF. CDR3 nucleotide sequence: TGTGCCAGCAGTGAAGAGGTTAGCGGGAGGGCGGGAGAGACCCAGTACTTC.

This clone was seen once. This chain connects TRBV28 to TRBJ1-1, with D maybe TRBD1 (6 bases). The CDR3 sequence is 15 residues long. Germline V gives CDR1 MDHEN, CDR2 SYDVKM. V lost 1 base and J 6 bases, leaving 15 bases between the germline ends. The CDR3 coding sequence is TGTGCCAGCAGTTTATATACAGGGTATCGGCCTGAAGCTTTCTTT. Residues: CASSLYTGYRPEAFF.

The chain couples TRBV19 to TRBJ2-7, with 7 bases identical to TRBD1. The CDR3 totals 14 residues. Per the germline V gene, CDR1 is LNHDA and CDR2 is SQIVND (reference sequence). V lost 5 bases and J lost 0; bases outside the gene matches: 4. The CDR3 loop is CASSPRDSSYEQYF. The CDR3 DNA reads as TGTGCCAGTAGTCCCAGGGACAGCTCCTACGAGCAGTACTTC.